These 15 T cell receptor beta chains share one sample of origin, sequenced in a study of blood T cells in healthy people across ages. Alongside a J-beta primer mix, a sample-barcoded 5' primer served in a second PCR lasting about 7 to 12 cycles. MiXCR, run by TCRdb on the 5' RACE reads, gives a single entry per CDR3 protein. The data hold approximately 780,000 distinct CDR3 sequences, with 20% to 30% observed a single time. These data were also reused for a study on T cells of mothers and their children.

Specimen: blood. Source of these receptors: a boy aged 10-17 years in good health.

This chain links TRBV6-2 or TRBV6-3 with TRBJ1-1; D unresolved. This CDR3 is built from 16 residues. Germline V gene data show CDR1 as MNHEY and CDR2 as SVGEGT. V was pared by 8 bases and J by 3 bases, with 22 bases between. The CDR3 region has the DNA TGTGCCAGCTCGGCCGACAAGCACGCGGGCGACACTGAAGCTTTCTTT. It yields the protein CASSADKHAGDTEAFF.

This chain uses TRBV29-1 with TRBJ1-1, with a weak D call TRBD1 (6 bases). Germline CDR1 and CDR2: SQVTM and ANQGSEA. The CDR3 has 11 amino acids. V gave up 4 bases and J gave up 5 bases, with 8 bases separating them. CDR3 sequence: CSVGRGTEAFF. The CDR3 nucleotides are TGCAGCGTTGGCAGGGGTACTGAAGCTTTCTTT. Complete variable domain (other parts from reference TRBV29-1 and TRBJ1-1): SAVISQKPSRDICQRGTSLTIQCQVDSQVTMMFWYRQQPGQSLTLIATANQGSEATYESGFVIDKFPISRPNLTFSTLTVSNMSPEDSSIYLCSVGRGTEAFFGQGTRLTVV.

Comment on this clonotype: One end of the junction does not line up with germline, which may come from a read error. The V call is TRBV27, the J call TRBJ1-5, with 8 positions matching TRBD1. Germline lookup yields CDR1 MNHEY and CDR2 SMNVEV (reference sequence). The CDR3 has 14 residues. The CDR3 loop reads CASSLARGHQPQHF. As DNA, the CDR3 is TGTGCCAGTAGTTTAGCCAGGGGGCATCAGCCCCAGCATTTT.

This clonotype was detected a few times. One end of the junction is discordant with germline, which a read error may explain. V gene TRBV7-9 combines with J gene TRBJ2-1; D gene uncertain. Germline V gives CDR1 SEHNR, CDR2 FQNEAQ (reference sequence). The CDR3 runs 14 residues. CDR3: CASSFRSSYNERFF. The CDR3 DNA is TGTGCCAGCAGCTTTCGTTCCTCCTACAATGAGCGGTTCTTC.

This chain uses TRBV6-1 with TRBJ2-5, with D tentatively TRBD1 (5 bases). The DNA end is a closer match to TRBJ2-7, so the J assignment may be wrong. The CDR3 spans 13 residues. CDR1 is MNHNS and CDR2 is SASEGT in the germline V gene. The CDR3: CASRFAAGYEQYF. The CDR3 DNA follows: TGTGCCAGCAGGTTCGCTGCAGGGTACGAGCAGTACTTC.

V gene TRBV5-1 combines with J gene TRBJ2-2; the match to TRBD2 covers 8 bases. V trimming: 0 bases; J trimming: 4 bases; junction bases outside the gene matches: 5. In germline, CDR1 is SGHRS, CDR2 YFSETQ. The CDR3 contains 16 residues. CDR3 nucleotide sequence: TGCGCCAGCAGCTTGGCCCGGGGGGGTCTCACCGGGGAGCTGTTTTTT. This codes for CASSLARGGLTGELFF. The variable domain in full, with the rest retrieved from reference TRBV5-1 and TRBJ2-2, is KAGVTQTPRYLIKTRGQQVTLSCSPISGHRSVSWYQQTPGQGLQFLFEYFSETQRNKGNFPGRFSGRQFSNSRSEMNVSTLELGDSALYLCASSLARGGLTGELFFGEGSRLTVL.

V gene TRBV9 combines with J gene TRBJ2-2; D is uncertain. With 0 bases removed from V and 1 base from J, the gap between germline ends came to 4 bases. CDR1 and CDR2 from the germline V gene are SGDLS and YYNGEE. This CDR3 spans 14 amino acids. CDR3 loop: CASSVELNTGELFF. In nucleotides, the CDR3 is TGTGCCAGCAGCGTAGAACTGAACACCGGGGAGCTGTTTTTT.

This clonotype was seen only a few times. CDR3: CASSHTGYTEAFF. The CDR3 DNA reads TGCGCCAGCAGCCATACAGGGTACACTGAAGCTTTCTTT. The genes are TRBV4-1 and TRBJ1-1, with D perhaps matching TRBD1 (6 bases). Germline V CDR1 and CDR2: MGHRA, YSYEKL. CDR3 size: 13 residues. The V gene lost 3 bases and the J gene lost 3 bases, with 8 bases spanning the gap.

This clonotype was counted only a few times. The chain couples TRBV2 to TRBJ2-7, with a possible D match to TRBD1 (5 bases). Germline loops: CDR1 SNHLY, CDR2 FYNNEI. V was pared by 7 bases and J by 3 bases, with 10 bases between. This CDR3 region has 12 residues. CDR3 protein: CASTLTDYEQYF. CDR3 nucleotides: TGTGCCAGCACTCTGACAGACTACGAGCAGTACTTC.

The chain links TRBV27 to TRBJ2-5; 10 nucleotides match TRBD2. This CDR3 is 15 amino acids long. The junction had 10 bases not matched to a gene; V was cut back by 5 bases and J by 7 bases. Germline V CDR1 and CDR2: MNHEY, SMNVEV (reference sequence). The CDR3 sequence is CASSRTGTSERTQYF. The DNA of the CDR3 is TGTGCCAGCAGTCGTACCGGGACTAGCGAACGGACCCAGTACTTC.

This clonotype was found a few times. The V and J genes are TRBV4-2 and TRBJ2-5; TRBD2 aligns across 9 bases. The J call could be wrong; TRBJ2-1 is a better fit for the DNA end. The CDR3 runs to 15 residues. Germline V gene lookup returns CDR1 LGHNA and CDR2 YNFKEQ. CDR3 sequence reads: CASTSSGGSLNEQFF. CDR3 nucleotides: TGTGCCAGCACCAGCAGCGGGGGGTCTCTTAATGAGCAGTTCTTC.

The CDR3 reads CASSRYNYGYTF. CDR3 DNA: TGTGCCAGCAGTCGGTATAACTATGGCTACACCTTC. The chain has TRBV27 and TRBJ1-2; D gene ambiguous. CDR1 and CDR2 from the germline V gene are MNHEY and SMNVEV (reference sequence). The V end lost 5 bases, the J end lost 1 base, and 5 bases lay between the germline ends. This CDR3 is 12 amino acids long.

The sample holds a few counts of this clonotype. CDR3 sequence reads: CASSRTGTGGTDTQYF. The DNA for the CDR3 is TGTGCCAGCAGCCGGACCGGGACAGGGGGCACAGATACGCAGTATTTT. V and J are TRBV6-1 and TRBJ2-3, with 10 nucleotides matching TRBD1. The germline CDR1 and CDR2 sequences are MNHNS and SASEGT. This CDR3 is built from 16 residues. Trimming cost V 6 bases and J 1 base; bases outside gene matches: 7.

In the case of this clonotype: An end of the junction does not agree with germline; a read error may underlie this. This chain joins TRBV14 and TRBJ2-1; D is ambiguous. Germline V gene data show CDR1 as SGHDN and CDR2 as FVKESK. The CDR3 extends over 15 amino acids. The CDR3 loop reads CTSSQEDGYYNEQFF. The CDR3 DNA reads as TGTACCAGCAGCCAAGAGGACGGTTATTACAATGAGCAGTTCTTC.

This clonotype was counted only a few times. J is TRBJ1-1 and V is TRBV7-9; a weak D match, TRBD1 (6 bases). V lost 5 bases to trimming and J lost 4 bases, with 17 bases between them. CDR3 length: 15 amino acids. Germline-derived CDR1 and CDR2 are SEHNR and FQNEAQ (reference sequence). The CDR3 region is CASSTQQGISTEAFF. The CDR3, as DNA: TGTGCCAGCAGCACACAGCAGGGGATTAGCACTGAAGCTTTCTTT.